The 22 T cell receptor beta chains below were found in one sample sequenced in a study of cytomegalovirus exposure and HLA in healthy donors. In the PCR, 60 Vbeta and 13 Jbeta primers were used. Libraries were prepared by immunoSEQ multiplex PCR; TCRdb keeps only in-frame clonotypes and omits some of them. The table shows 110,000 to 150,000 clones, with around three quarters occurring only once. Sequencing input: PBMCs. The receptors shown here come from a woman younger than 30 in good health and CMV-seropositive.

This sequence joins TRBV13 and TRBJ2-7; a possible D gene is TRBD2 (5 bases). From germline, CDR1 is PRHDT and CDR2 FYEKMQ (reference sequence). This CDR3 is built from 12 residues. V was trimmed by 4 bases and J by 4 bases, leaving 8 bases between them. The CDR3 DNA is TGTGCCAGCAGCTCGACTAAGTACGAGCAGTACTTC. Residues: CASSSTKYEQYF.

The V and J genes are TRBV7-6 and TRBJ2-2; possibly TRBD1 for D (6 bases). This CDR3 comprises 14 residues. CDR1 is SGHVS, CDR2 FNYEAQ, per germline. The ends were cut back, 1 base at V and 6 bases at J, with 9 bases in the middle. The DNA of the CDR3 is TGTGCCAGCAGCTTAGGGCAGGGGCCCGGGGAGCTGTTTTTT. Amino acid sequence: CASSLGQGPGELFF.

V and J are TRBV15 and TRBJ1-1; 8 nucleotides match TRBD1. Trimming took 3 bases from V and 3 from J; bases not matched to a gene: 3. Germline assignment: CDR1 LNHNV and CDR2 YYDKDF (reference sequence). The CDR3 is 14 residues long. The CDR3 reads CATSSLQGDTEAFF. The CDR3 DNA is TGTGCCACCAGCAGCCTACAGGGGGACACTGAAGCTTTCTTT.

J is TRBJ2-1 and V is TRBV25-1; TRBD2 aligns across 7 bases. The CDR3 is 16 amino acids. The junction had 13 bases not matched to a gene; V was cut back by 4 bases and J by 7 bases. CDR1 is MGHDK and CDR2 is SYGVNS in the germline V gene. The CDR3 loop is CASSAPGGRSGNEQFF. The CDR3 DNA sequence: TGTGCCAGCAGTGCTCCGGGAGGCAGGTCTGGGAATGAGCAGTTCTTC.

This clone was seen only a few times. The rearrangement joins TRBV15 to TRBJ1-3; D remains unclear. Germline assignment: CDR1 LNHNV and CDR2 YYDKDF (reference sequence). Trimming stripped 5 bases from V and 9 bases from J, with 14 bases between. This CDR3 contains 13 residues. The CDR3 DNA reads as TGTGCCACCAGCTATCTAAGAGAGGGCACCATATATTTT. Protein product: CATSYLREGTIYF.

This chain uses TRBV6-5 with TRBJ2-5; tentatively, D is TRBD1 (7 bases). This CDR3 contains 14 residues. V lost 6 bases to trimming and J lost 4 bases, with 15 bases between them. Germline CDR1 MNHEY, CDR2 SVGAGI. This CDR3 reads CASSHLQGGETQYF. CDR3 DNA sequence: TGTGCCAGCAGCCACCTCCAGGGGGGAGAGACCCAGTACTTC.

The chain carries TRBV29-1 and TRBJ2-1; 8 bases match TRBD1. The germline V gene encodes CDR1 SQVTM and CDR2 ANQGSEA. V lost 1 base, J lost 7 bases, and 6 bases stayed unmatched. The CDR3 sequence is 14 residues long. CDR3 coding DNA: TGCAGCGTTGAAGGGACAGGGAGTGGAAATGAGCAGTTCTTC. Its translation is CSVEGTGSGNEQFF.

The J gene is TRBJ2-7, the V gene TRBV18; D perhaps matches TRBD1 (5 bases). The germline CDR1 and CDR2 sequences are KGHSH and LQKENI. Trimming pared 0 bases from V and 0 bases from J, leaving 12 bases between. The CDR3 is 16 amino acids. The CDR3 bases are TGTGCCAGCTCACCACCGTCAGGGAAAAGCTCCTACGAGCAGTACTTC. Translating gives CASSPPSGKSSYEQYF.

In DNA, the CDR3 is TGTGCCAGCAGCTTGGTCGGAGGACTATATAATTCACCCCTCCACTTT. Its protein is CASSLVGGLYNSPLHF. The rearrangement uses TRBV5-6 and TRBJ1-6, with no clear D. Germline V gene data show CDR1 as SGHDT and CDR2 as YYEEEE. The CDR3 is 16 residues long. Trimming removed 0 bases at V and 4 bases at J, with 11 bases between. The full variable domain, in which reference TRBV5-6 and TRBJ1-6 provide the parts outside the CDR3, is DAGVTQSPTHLIKTRGQQVTLRCSPKSGHDTVSWYQQALGQGPQFIFQYYEEEERQRGNFPDRFSGHQFPNYSSELNVNALLLGDSALYLCASSLVGGLYNSPLHFGNGTRLTVT.

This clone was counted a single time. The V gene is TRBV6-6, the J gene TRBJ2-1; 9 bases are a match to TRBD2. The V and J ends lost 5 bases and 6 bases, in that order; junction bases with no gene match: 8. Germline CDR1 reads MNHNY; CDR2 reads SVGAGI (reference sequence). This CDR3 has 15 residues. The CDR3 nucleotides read TGTGCCAGCAGTACCGCGGGGGGGTATCCCAATGAGCAGTTCTTC. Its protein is CASSTAGGYPNEQFF.

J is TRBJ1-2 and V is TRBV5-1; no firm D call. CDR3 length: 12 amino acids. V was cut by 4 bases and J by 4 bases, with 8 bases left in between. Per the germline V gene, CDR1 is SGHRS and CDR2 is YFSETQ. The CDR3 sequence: CASSPNSYGYTF. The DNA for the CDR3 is TGCGCCAGCAGCCCTAATAGCTATGGCTACACCTTC.

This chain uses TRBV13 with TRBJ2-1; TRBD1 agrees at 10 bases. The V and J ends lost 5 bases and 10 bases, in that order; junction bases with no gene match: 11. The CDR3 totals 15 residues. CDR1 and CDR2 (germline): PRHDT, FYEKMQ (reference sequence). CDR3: CASSKTGGVRFEQFF. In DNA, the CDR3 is TGTGCCAGCAGCAAGACAGGGGGCGTACGGTTCGAGCAGTTCTTC.

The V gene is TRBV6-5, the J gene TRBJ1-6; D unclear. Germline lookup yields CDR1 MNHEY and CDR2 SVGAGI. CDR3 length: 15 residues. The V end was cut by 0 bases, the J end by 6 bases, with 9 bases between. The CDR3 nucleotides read TGTGCCAGCAGTTACTCGGGCAGGTTTAATTCACCCCTCCACTTT. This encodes CASSYSGRFNSPLHF.

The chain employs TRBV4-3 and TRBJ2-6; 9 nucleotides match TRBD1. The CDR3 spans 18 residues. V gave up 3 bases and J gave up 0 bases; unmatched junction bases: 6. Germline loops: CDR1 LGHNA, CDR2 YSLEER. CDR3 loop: CASSQGQGASSGANVLTF. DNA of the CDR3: TGCGCCAGCAGCCAGGGACAGGGAGCGAGCTCTGGGGCCAACGTCCTGACTTTC.

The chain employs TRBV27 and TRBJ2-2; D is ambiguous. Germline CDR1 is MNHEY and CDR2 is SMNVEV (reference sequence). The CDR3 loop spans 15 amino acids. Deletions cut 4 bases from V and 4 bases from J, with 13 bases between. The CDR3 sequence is CASSSERLRTGELFF. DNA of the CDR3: TGTGCCAGCAGTTCAGAGAGGCTACGCACCGGGGAGCTGTTTTTT.

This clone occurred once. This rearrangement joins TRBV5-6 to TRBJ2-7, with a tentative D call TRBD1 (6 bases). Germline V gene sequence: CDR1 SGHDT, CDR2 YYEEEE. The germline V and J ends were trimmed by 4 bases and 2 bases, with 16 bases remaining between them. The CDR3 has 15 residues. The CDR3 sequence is CASSTWDKQTYEQYF. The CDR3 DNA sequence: TGTGCCAGCAGCACCTGGGACAAACAAACCTACGAGCAGTACTTC.

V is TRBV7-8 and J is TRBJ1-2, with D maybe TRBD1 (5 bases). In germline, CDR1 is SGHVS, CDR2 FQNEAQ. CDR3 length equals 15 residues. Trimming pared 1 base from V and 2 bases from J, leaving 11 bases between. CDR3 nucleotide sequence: TGTGCCAGCAGCTTAGGACAGACCTTAAACTATGGCTACACCTTC. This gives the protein CASSLGQTLNYGYTF.

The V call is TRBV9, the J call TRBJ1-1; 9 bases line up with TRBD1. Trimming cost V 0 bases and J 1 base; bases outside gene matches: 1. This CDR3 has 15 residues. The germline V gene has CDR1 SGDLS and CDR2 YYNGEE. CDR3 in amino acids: CASSVGGQGNTEAFF. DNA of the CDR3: TGTGCCAGCAGCGTAGGGGGACAGGGGAACACTGAAGCTTTCTTT.

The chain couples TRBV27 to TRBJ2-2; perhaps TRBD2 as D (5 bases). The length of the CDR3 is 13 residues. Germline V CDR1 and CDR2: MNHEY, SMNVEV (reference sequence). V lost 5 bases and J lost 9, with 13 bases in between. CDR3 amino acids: CASSLAGGWELFF. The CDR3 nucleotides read TGTGCCAGCAGTCTCGCGGGCGGCTGGGAGCTGTTTTTT.

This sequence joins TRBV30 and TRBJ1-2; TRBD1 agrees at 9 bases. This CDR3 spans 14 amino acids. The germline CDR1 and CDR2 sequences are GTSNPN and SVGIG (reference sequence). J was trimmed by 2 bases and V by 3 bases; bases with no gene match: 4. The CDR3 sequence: CAWRNRGLNYGYTF. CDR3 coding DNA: TGTGCCTGGAGAAACAGGGGGCTCAACTATGGCTACACCTTC.

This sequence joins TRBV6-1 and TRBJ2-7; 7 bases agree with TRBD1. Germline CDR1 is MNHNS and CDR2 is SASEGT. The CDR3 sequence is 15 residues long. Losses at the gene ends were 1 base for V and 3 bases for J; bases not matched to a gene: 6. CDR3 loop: CASSEGGGAFYEQYF. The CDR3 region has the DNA TGTGCCAGCAGTGAAGGAGGGGGCGCTTTCTACGAGCAGTACTTC.

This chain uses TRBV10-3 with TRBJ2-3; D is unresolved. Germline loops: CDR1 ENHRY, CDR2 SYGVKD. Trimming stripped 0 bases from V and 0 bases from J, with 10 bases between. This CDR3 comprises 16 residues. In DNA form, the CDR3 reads TGTGCCATCAGTGAGTCGTTTAGTCCCAGCACAGATACGCAGTATTTT. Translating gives CAISESFSPSTDTQYF.